The clone carrying this T cell receptor beta chain showed up just a few times. Its antigen is not identified. This record belongs to a study of T-cell reconstitution after alpha-beta-depleted transplantation in children. General observations from the study: The authors attributed T-cell counts and diversity one year after transplant mostly to newly produced T cells. Some patients showed high day-60 TCRbeta diversity, which derived from surviving recipient T cells and thymic progenitors. Expanded clones from the graft, numbering several hundred, reportedly supplied alpha-beta T cells about two months after transplant.

Unique molecular identifiers were incorporated when the TCRbeta library was constructed. In TCRdb, the PCR reads were re-called with MiXCR into one record per CDR3 protein. In the table there are hundreds of thousands of distinct CDR3 sequences, about 16% of which are singletons. V was shortened by 4 bases and J by 5 bases, with 15 bases between the two germline ends. The CDR3 is 14 amino acids. Sequencing was performed on PBMCs, mostly from graft donor cells, taken 360 days after TCRalphabeta/CD19-depleted stem cell transplant. The origin of this receptor is a boy under two years old who had a stem cell transplant for Wiskott-Aldrich syndrome, so the T cells may come from the graft donor. The chain uses TRBV12-3 or TRBV12-4 and TRBJ2-7; D call uncertain. CDR3 sequence: CASSSRDKAHEQYF. The CDR3 nucleotides are TGTGCCAGCAGTTCCCGAGACAAAGCTCACGAGCAGTACTTC.